This is a list of T cell receptor beta chains from one sample in a study of control samples from healthy donors and cancer patients. Profiled with immunoSEQ multiplex PCR; TCRdb holds only in-frame clones, not every one. The table has about 120,000 clones, around 92% seen once. The sequenced sample was PBMCs. These receptors all stem from an older man with head and neck cancer. Each CDR3 is given with its conserved first and last residue. A D gene is named only where the DNA matches it firmly. The listing skips clone size in some rows; elsewhere it reads once, few, many or a size class.

J | D | size | V | DNA | CDR3
TRBJ2-3 | - | - | TRBV9 | TGTGCCAGCAGTCCCCTCGCACGGGCTCGGGACACAGATACGCAGTATTTT | CASSPLARARDTDTQYF
TRBJ2-1 | - | - | TRBV18 | TGTGCCAGCTCACCAAACAGGCCATCCTACAATGAGCAGTTCTTC | CASSPNRPSYNEQFF
TRBJ1-4 | - | once | TRBV11-2 | TGTGCCAGCAGCTTAGGGGGTGTTGAAAAACTGTTTTTT | CASSLGGVEKLFF
TRBJ2-7 | TRBD2 | - | TRBV9 | TGTGCCAGCAGCGCTTCTAGCGGGGTCCGCGTCGAGCAGTACTTC | CASSASSGVRVEQYF
TRBJ2-7 | - | - | TRBV5-4 | TGTGCCACCGGACCTCCACTCTCCGAGCAGTACTTC | CATGPPLSEQYF
TRBJ1-1 | - | - | TRBV5-1 | TGCGCCAGCAGCTTAGAGAACCTGAGCACTGAAGCTTTCTTT | CASSLENLSTEAFF
TRBJ2-2 | - | - | TRBV7-2 | TGTGCCAGCAGGGCCGGGCCCTACACCGGGGAGCTGTTTTTT | CASRAGPYTGELFF
TRBJ1-2 | - | - | TRBV20-1 | TGCAGTGCTAGAGATCGAACCACCTACACCTTC | CSARDRTTYTF
TRBJ2-1 | TRBD2 | - | TRBV3-1/TRBV3-2 | TGTGCCAGCAGCCAAGCTCAAGCGGGGGGGCCTTACAATGAGCAGTTCTTC | CASSQAQAGGPYNEQFF
TRBJ1-4 | - | - | TRBV5-4 | TGTGCCAGCAGCTTGTATTCTAATGAAAAACTGTTTTTT | CASSLYSNEKLFF
TRBJ2-3 | TRBD1 | - | TRBV18 | TGTGCCAGCTCACCGCTCACAGGGGGCGTTCATGCAGATACGCAGTATTTT | CASSPLTGGVHADTQYF
TRBJ1-6 | TRBD1 | - | TRBV7-2 | TGTGCCAGCAGCCGAGGGACAGATTCACCCCTCCACTTT | CASSRGTDSPLHF
TRBJ1-4 | - | once | TRBV14 | TGTGCCAGCAGCCAATCCACGGGGGGAGGGGAAAAACTGTTTTTT | CASSQSTGGGEKLFF